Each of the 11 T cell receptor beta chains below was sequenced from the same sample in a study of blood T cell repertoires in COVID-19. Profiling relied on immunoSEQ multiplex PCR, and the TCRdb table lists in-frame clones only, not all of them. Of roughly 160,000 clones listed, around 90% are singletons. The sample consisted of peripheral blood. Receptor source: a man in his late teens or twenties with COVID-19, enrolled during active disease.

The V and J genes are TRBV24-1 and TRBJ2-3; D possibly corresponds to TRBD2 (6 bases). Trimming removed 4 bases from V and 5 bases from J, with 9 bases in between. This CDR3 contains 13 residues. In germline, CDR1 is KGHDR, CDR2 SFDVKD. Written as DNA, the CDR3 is TGTGCCACCAGTGACCCGGGACTAGATACGCAGTATTTT. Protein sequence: CATSDPGLDTQYF.

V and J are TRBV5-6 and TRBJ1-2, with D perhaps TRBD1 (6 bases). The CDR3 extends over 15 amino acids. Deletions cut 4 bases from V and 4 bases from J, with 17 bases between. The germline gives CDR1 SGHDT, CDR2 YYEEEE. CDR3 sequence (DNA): TGTGCCAGCAGCCTGATCGGGGGGGCTTCCTATGGCTACACCTTC. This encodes CASSLIGGASYGYTF.

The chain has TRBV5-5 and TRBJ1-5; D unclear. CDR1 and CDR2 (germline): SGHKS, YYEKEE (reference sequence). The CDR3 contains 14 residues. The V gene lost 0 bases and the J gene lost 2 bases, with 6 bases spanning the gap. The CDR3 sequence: CASSLESGNQPQHF. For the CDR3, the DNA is TGTGCCAGCAGCTTGGAGTCAGGCAATCAGCCCCAGCATTTT.

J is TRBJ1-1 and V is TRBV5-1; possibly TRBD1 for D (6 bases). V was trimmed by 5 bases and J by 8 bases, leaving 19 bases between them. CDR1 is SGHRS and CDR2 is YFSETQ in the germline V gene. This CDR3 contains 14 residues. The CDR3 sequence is CASRSLGQKKEAFF. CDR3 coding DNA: TGCGCCAGCAGGTCCCTTGGACAGAAAAAAGAAGCTTTCTTT.

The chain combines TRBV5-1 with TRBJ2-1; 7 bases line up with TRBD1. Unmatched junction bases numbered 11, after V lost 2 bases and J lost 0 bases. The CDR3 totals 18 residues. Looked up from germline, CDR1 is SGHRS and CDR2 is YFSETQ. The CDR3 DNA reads TGCGCCAGCAGCTTTCCTAGACAGGGCCCGAGCTCCTACAATGAGCAGTTCTTC. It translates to CASSFPRQGPSSYNEQFF.

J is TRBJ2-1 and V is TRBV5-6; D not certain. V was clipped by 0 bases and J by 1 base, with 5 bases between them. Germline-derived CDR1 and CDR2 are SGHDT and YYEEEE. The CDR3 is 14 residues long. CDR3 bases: TGTGCCAGCAGCTTGGGCTATTCCTACAATGAGCAGTTCTTC. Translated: CASSLGYSYNEQFF. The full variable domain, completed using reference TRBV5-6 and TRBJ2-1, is DAGVTQSPTHLIKTRGQQVTLRCSPKSGHDTVSWYQQALGQGPQFIFQYYEEEERQRGNFPDRFSGHQFPNYSSELNVNALLLGDSALYLCASSLGYSYNEQFFGPGTRLTVL.

The CDR3 coding sequence is TGTGCCAGCAGTGCCCCCCAGACCTACGAGCAGTACTTC. It specifies CASSAPQTYEQYF. The chain couples TRBV28 to TRBJ2-7; D is unresolved. Trimming stripped 5 bases from V and 2 bases from J, with 10 bases between. Germline V lookup: CDR1 MDHEN, CDR2 SYDVKM. This CDR3 comprises 13 residues.

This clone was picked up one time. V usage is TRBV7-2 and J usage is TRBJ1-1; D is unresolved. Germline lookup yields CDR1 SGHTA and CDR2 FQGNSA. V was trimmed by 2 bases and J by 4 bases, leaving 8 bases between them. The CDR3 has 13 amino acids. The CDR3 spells CASSLSKPTEAFF. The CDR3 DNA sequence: TGTGCCAGCAGCTTAAGCAAGCCCACTGAAGCTTTCTTT.

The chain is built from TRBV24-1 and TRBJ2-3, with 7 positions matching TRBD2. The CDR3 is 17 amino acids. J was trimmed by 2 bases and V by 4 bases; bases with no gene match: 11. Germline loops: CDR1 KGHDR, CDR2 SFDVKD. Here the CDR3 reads CATSDTSKRGYTDTQYF. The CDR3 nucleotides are TGTGCCACCAGTGACACATCCAAGCGGGGATACACAGATACGCAGTATTTT.

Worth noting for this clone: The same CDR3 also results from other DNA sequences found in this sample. The chain's CDR3 is CASSLGLAGIYEQYF. The CDR3 region has the DNA TGTGCCAGCAGTTTGGGGCTAGCGGGGATCTACGAGCAGTACTTC. The chain combines TRBV28 with TRBJ2-7; the match to TRBD2 covers 9 bases. After removal of 3 bases from V and 3 bases from J, the junction contained 6 bases not matched to a gene. This CDR3 has 15 amino acids. From germline, CDR1 is MDHEN and CDR2 SYDVKM.

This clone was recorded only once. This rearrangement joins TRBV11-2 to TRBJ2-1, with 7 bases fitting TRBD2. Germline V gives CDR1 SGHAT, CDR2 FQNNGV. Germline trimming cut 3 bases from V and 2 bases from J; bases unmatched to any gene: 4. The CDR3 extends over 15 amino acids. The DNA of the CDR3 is TGTGCCAGCAGCTTTTCCGGGACTACCTACAATGAGCAGTTCTTC. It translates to CASSFSGTTYNEQFF. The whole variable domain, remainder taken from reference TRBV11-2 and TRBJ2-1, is EAGVAQSPRYKIIEKRQSVAFWCNPISGHATLYWYQQILGQGPKLLIQFQNNGVVDDSQLPKDRFSAERLKGVDSTLKIQPAKLEDSAVYLCASSFSGTTYNEQFFGPGTRLTVL.